A selection of T cell receptor beta chains follows, all from one sample in a study of metastatic and nonmetastatic thyroid tumors. TCRdb re-analyzed the PCR reads through MiXCR. The sample yields around 19,000 clones, about 34% seen once. Sequenced: tumor tissue. Receptor source: a male donor with papillary thyroid cancer or a benign thyroid nodule (not recorded which). Some clones in this sample may be carry-over from other donors' samples. The CDR3 runs from the conserved cysteine through the conserved F or W. The order of the fields is J gene, clone size, D gene, V gene, CDR3 protein, CDR3 DNA. A D gene is named only where the DNA matches it firmly. Size is omitted from some rows. Given values are once, few, many or a class for expanded clones.

J: TRBJ2-7; size: medium-sized; D: TRBD2; V: TRBV20-1; CDR3: CSATTSPFSYEQYF; DNA: TGCAGTGCAACGACTAGCCCTTTTTCCTACGAGCAGTACTTC
J: TRBJ2-7; size: -; D: TRBD1; V: TRBV6-1; CDR3: CASSEHPRDRGEQYF; DNA: TGTGCCAGCAGTGAACACCCACGAGACAGGGGAGAGCAGTACTTC
J: TRBJ2-7; size: few; D: TRBD2; V: TRBV6-1; CDR3: CASLDGTNVSYEQYF; DNA: TGTGCCAGCCTTGATGGGACTAACGTCTCCTACGAGCAGTACTTC
J: TRBJ2-1; size: medium-sized; D: TRBD2; V: TRBV28; CDR3: CASNPGVAGYYNEQFF; DNA: TGTGCCAGCAACCCTGGAGTAGCGGGCTACTACAATGAGCAGTTCTTC
J: TRBJ2-7; size: few; D: TRBD2; V: TRBV28; CDR3: CASTPGLAGEGQYF; DNA: TGTGCCAGCACCCCGGGACTAGCGGGAGAAGGGCAGTACTTC
J: TRBJ2-1; size: many; D: -; V: TRBV6-1; CDR3: CASSTVDEQFF; DNA: TGTGCCAGCAGCACCGTCGATGAGCAGTTCTTC
J: TRBJ2-3; size: -; D: TRBD2; V: TRBV4-2; CDR3: CACTKRGLAGLPDTQYF; DNA: TGTGCCTGCACCAAAAGGGGGCTAGCGGGGCTCCCAGATACGCAGTATTTT
J: TRBJ2-3; size: many; D: -; V: TRBV28; CDR3: CASRSGGGFDTDTQYF; DNA: TGTGCCAGCAGGTCAGGGGGGGGGTTTGACACAGATACGCAGTATTTT
J: TRBJ2-2; size: -; D: -; V: TRBV7-8; CDR3: CASSHLTGELFF; DNA: TGTGCCAGCAGCCACCTCACCGGGGAGCTGTTTTTT
J: TRBJ2-7; size: medium-sized; D: TRBD1; V: TRBV30; CDR3: CAWRDRTGASYEQYF; DNA: TGTGCCTGGAGGGACCGGACAGGGGCCTCCTACGAGCAGTACTTC
J: TRBJ2-7; size: -; D: -; V: TRBV11-3; CDR3: CASILRKGQYF; DNA: TGTGCCAGCATCCTTAGGAAAGGTCAGTACTTC
J: TRBJ2-1; size: -; D: -; V: TRBV12-5; CDR3: CASGFWDMADNEQFF; DNA: TGTGCTAGTGGTTTCTGGGACATGGCCGACAATGAGCAGTTCTTC
J: TRBJ2-2; size: medium-sized; D: TRBD2; V: TRBV11-3; CDR3: CASSFQAGVGGELFF; DNA: TGTGCCAGCAGCTTCCAAGCGGGAGTAGGCGGGGAGCTGTTTTTT
J: TRBJ2-7; size: -; D: -; V: TRBV7-2; CDR3: CASSSRGTESYEQYF; DNA: TGTGCCAGCAGCTCCCGCGGGACGGAGAGCTACGAGCAGTACTTC
J: TRBJ2-5; size: few; D: TRBD2; V: TRBV6-1; CDR3: CASSLGLAGPETQYF; DNA: TGTGCCAGCAGCCTCGGACTAGCGGGGCCCGAGACCCAGTACTTC
J: TRBJ2-7; size: few; D: -; V: TRBV4-1; CDR3: CASSLEGSSYEQYF; DNA: TGCGCCAGCAGCCTAGAGGGCAGCTCCTACGAGCAGTACTTC
J: TRBJ2-7; size: few; D: -; V: TRBV12-3/TRBV12-4; CDR3: CASQQRRAETCEQYF; DNA: TGTGCCAGCCAACAAAGGAGGGCCGAAACGTGTGAGCAGTACTTC
J: TRBJ2-3; size: once; D: -; V: TRBV6-1; CDR3: CASSEEETDTQYF; DNA: TGTGCCAGCAGTGAAGAGGAGACAGATACGCAGTATTTT
J: TRBJ1-1; size: few; D: -; V: TRBV20-1; CDR3: CSSPEGGTEAFF; DNA: TGCAGTTCCCCTGAGGGGGGCACTGAAGCTTTCTTT
J: TRBJ1-4; size: many; D: -; V: TRBV5-1; CDR3: CASGTPAANEKLFF; DNA: TGCGCCAGCGGTACGCCTGCAGCTAATGAAAAACTGTTTTTT
J: TRBJ1-3; size: -; D: -; V: TRBV5-1; CDR3: CASSSGPRGSGNTIYF; DNA: TGCGCCAGCAGCTCCGGGCCGCGGGGCTCTGGAAACACCATATATTTT
J: TRBJ2-3; size: many; D: -; V: TRBV5-4; CDR3: CASSFARPSSTDTQYF; DNA: TGTGCCAGCAGTTTCGCCAGACCCTCTAGCACAGATACGCAGTATTTT
J: TRBJ2-7; size: -; D: TRBD1; V: TRBV9; CDR3: CASSVGQGGYEQYF; DNA: TGTGCCAGCAGCGTCGGACAGGGAGGCTACGAGCAGTACTTC
J: TRBJ1-6; size: few; D: -; V: TRBV28; CDR3: CASSLDLDTLNSPLHF; DNA: TGTGCCAGCAGTTTAGATCTGGACACCCTTAATTCACCCCTCCACTTT
J: TRBJ1-1; size: -; D: -; V: TRBV5-1; CDR3: CASSLEQLGRSGAFF; DNA: TGCGCCAGCAGCTTGGAGCAGCTGGGTAGATCAGGAGCTTTCTTT
J: TRBJ2-7; size: few; D: -; V: TRBV7-2; CDR3: CASSTYLDTQYF; DNA: TGTGCCAGCAGCACATACTTGGATACGCAGTACTTC
J: TRBJ2-7; size: -; D: TRBD2; V: TRBV27; CDR3: CASSLMSSGSHEQYF; DNA: TGTGCCAGCAGTTTAATGTCTAGCGGGAGCCACGAGCAGTACTTC
J: TRBJ2-7; size: medium-sized; D: TRBD2; V: TRBV6-1; CDR3: CASSETPTLAGGMYEQYF; DNA: TGTGCCAGCAGTGAAACGCCCACACTAGCGGGAGGGATGTACGAGCAGTACTTC
J: TRBJ2-7; size: many; D: TRBD2; V: TRBV6-1; CDR3: CASASASGGPYEQYF; DNA: TGTGCCAGCGCATCTGCTAGCGGCGGGCCCTACGAGCAGTACTTC
J: TRBJ1-1; size: -; D: -; V: TRBV7-9; CDR3: CASSPTEGGPAWAFF; DNA: TGTGCCAGCAGCCCAACAGAGGGGGGCCCCGCATGGGCTTTCTTT
J: TRBJ2-3; size: -; D: -; V: TRBV2; CDR3: CASRVPSRRTDTQYF; DNA: TGTGCCAGCAGGGTACCTTCGCGTAGAACAGATACTCAGTATTTT
J: TRBJ2-3; size: -; D: TRBD2; V: TRBV4-2; CDR3: CASILRGGSGRAEVDTQYF; DNA: TGTGCCAGCATCCTCCGCGGGGGTAGCGGGAGGGCCGAGGTAGATACGCAGTATTTT
J: TRBJ2-7; size: medium-sized; D: -; V: TRBV28; CDR3: CASSEQYLYEQYF; DNA: TGTGCCAGCAGTGAACAGTACCTTTACGAGCAGTACTTC
J: TRBJ2-1; size: -; D: TRBD2; V: TRBV11-1; CDR3: CASRGGPSSYNEQFF; DNA: TGTGCCAGCCGGGGGGGACCAAGCTCCTACAATGAGCAGTTCTTC
J: TRBJ2-3; size: -; D: -; V: TRBV11-1; CDR3: CASSLGLGGASTDTQYF; DNA: TGTGCCAGCAGCTTAGGCCTTGGGGGGGCTAGCACAGATACGCAGTATTTT
J: TRBJ1-5; size: many; D: -; V: TRBV6-1; CDR3: CASSRGGDGNQPQHF; DNA: TGTGCCAGCAGCAGGGGAGGAGACGGCAATCAGCCCCAGCATTTT
J: TRBJ2-3; size: -; D: -; V: TRBV28; CDR3: CASILDFWPTTDTQYF; DNA: TGTGCCAGCATTCTCGATTTTTGGCCTACCACAGATACACAGTATTTT
J: TRBJ2-7; size: many; D: -; V: TRBV2; CDR3: CASRSPMISEQYF; DNA: TGTGCCAGCAGGAGCCCCATGATTTCCGAGCAGTACTTC
J: TRBJ2-7; size: many; D: -; V: TRBV5-6; CDR3: CASSLQGPYEQYF; DNA: TGTGCCAGCAGCTTGCAGGGTCCCTACGAGCAGTACTTC
J: TRBJ1-1; size: -; D: -; V: TRBV5-1; CDR3: CASSLTGPMNTEAFF; DNA: TGCGCCAGCAGCTTGACAGGGCCTATGAACACTGAAGCTTTCTTT
J: TRBJ2-7; size: medium-sized; D: TRBD2; V: TRBV28; CDR3: CASRGGTSGSYEQYF; DNA: TGTGCCAGCAGGGGGGGGACTAGCGGGAGCTACGAGCAGTACTTC
J: TRBJ2-7; size: few; D: -; V: TRBV28; CDR3: CASRPASGTKGYEQYF; DNA: TGTGCCAGCAGACCAGCCAGTGGAACTAAAGGTTACGAGCAGTACTTC
J: TRBJ2-7; size: -; D: -; V: TRBV5-1; CDR3: CASSLCVGTPEGGQYF; DNA: TGCGCCAGCAGCTTGTGCGTCGGGACACCTGAGGGTGGGCAGTACTTC
J: TRBJ2-2; size: many; D: -; V: TRBV2; CDR3: CASSEGTGELFF; DNA: TGTGCCAGCAGTGAAGGGACCGGGGAGCTGTTTTTT
J: TRBJ1-1; size: -; D: TRBD1; V: TRBV20-1; CDR3: CSARDSQGARCVVMNTEAFF; DNA: TGCAGTGCTAGAGATTCGCAGGGGGCGCGGTGTGTGGTCATGAACACTGAAGCTTTCTTT